The source of this TCR beta chain is a study of vaccination and CD4 T cells after COVID-19 (dated by TCRdb to the early 2020s). Study-wide context: SARS-CoV-2 positivity had been established in the convalescent patients by nasal swab PCR, and mild disease was recorded in some 10 of these patients and severe disease in one. Each participant got two doses of either the Pfizer-BioNTech BNT162b2 vaccine (n=8) or the Moderna mRNA-1273 vaccine (n=2). Control cultures used a CEFX viral epitope pool as positive control, an HIV-1 Nef peptide pool as negative control, or no peptide. The time from the second vaccine dose to post-vaccine blood sampling had a median of roughly 77 days and ranged from 14 to 241 days. Post-COVID blood samples from convalescent patients were collected a median of approximately 100 days after diagnosis, with a range of about 35 to 161 days. In some eleven COVID-19 convalescent patients and a few infection-naive healthy vaccine recipients, researchers compared the spike-specific CD4+ TCR repertoire from before mRNA vaccination with the repertoire from after. For stimulating the cultures, overlapping spike peptide pools were used, derived from SARS-CoV-2 as well as from the common cold coronaviruses HCoV-NL63, HCoV-OC43 and HCoV-229E. The convalescent cohort comprised six males and four females, including two Hispanic individuals, seven Caucasians, two Asians and one multiracial person.

The treatment or condition label, read with the paper, signifies: approximately nine-day PBMC culture with coronavirus spike peptide pools or control peptides (ViraFEST assay). The ViraFEST assay, used in the study, expanded antigen-specific T cells with peptide pools and then identified the expanded clonotypes through TCR sequencing. The positive SARS-CoV-2 PCR tests of the convalescent patients were dated from March to December 2020, before the Alpha, Beta and Delta variants emerged in the United States. Each well held 2.1 million or so PBMCs cultured in IMDM containing roughly 5.4% human AB serum and roughly 10 IU/ml IL-2, with roughly 9.2 ug/ml peptide pools added. Half of the culture medium was replaced with fresh IL-2-containing medium on days 3 and 7. CD4+ T cells were isolated after 10 days of culture through negative selection using the EasySep CD4+ T cell isolation kit. Ficoll-Paque Plus gradient centrifugation was used to isolate PBMCs from whole blood, and the isolated PBMCs were then either used fresh or cryopreserved at -140C. Culture conditions were generally each tested in triplicate wells.

The investigation overall reported the following: Among the post-vaccine SARS-CoV-2-reactive clones in convalescent patients, a median 86.3% showed up only after vaccination, which suggests vaccine-specific priming. In convalescent patients, nearly all vaccine-specific clones (304 of 307) were found to be mono-reactive for SARS-CoV-2 spike rather than cross-reactive with common cold coronaviruses. Although the median number of SARS-CoV-2-reactive clonotypes went up from fewer than 25 after infection to 35 to 40 after vaccination, the increase was not significant. The number of convalescent patients in the study was relatively small, and the study did not examine early timepoints following natural infection.

To prepare the library, PCR was applied. DNA from cultured CD4+ T cells was subjected to TCR sequencing with the Oncomine TCR Beta short-read assay at the Johns Hopkins FTIC core. The QIAamp micro DNA kit was used to extract genomic DNA from the cultured CD4+ T cells. Oncomine TCR Beta libraries from cultured CD4+ T cells were pooled using unique dual indexes and sequenced on an Illumina iSeq 100. As for the authors' bioinformatics: Non-productive sequences were removed, and CDR3s not starting with C, not ending with F or W, or shorter than 7 amino acids were discarded. The MANAFEST web application identified antigen-specific clonotypes by comparing peptide-stimulated wells against reference wells and other culture wells. Positive clones required FDR below 0.05, an odds ratio above 5, and productive frequency above 0.1% in at least two of three replicate wells. Clonotypes that were significantly expanded in both SARS-CoV-2 spike wells and at least one common cold coronavirus spike condition were defined as cross-reactive. Using R version 3.6.1, CDR3 homology was evaluated through Levenshtein distances (stringdist) along with unrooted phylogenetic trees (ape). TCRdb trimmed public reads at Q25 via fastp, called clones via MiXCR and kept in-frame beta chains. Every CDR3 protein is listed once, alongside the most common genes and DNA of its rows. Here the V and J calls rest on TCRdb's processing, not on the authors' analysis. The table for this sample lists about 19,000 distinct CDR3 sequences; 20% to 25% of them were counted only once. The top ten clones comprise approximately 7.8% of the sample.

Counted from cysteine to phenylalanine, this CDR3 has 13 amino acids. Of the read, only the CDR3 DNA is kept; its 39 bases are in frame from base 1. The trim is 5 bases for V and 4 bases for J, with a gap of 12 bases between the germline ends. CDR1 is given as SGHAT and CDR2 as FQNNGV, both from the germline V gene. This clonotype was seen more than once but under ten times. Its recognized antigen is unknown. Base qualities are not recorded, but no much larger clone differs from it by a single base. In this chain, TRBV11-2 is recombined with TRBJ2-7; the D gene remains uncertain. Input material: cultured CD4+ T cells from blood. The sequence was obtained from a human donor with COVID-19. The nucleotide sequence is given as TGTGCCAGCAGCCCGGTTCTCGGATACGAGCAGTACTTC. Its protein reads: CASSPVLGYEQYF.